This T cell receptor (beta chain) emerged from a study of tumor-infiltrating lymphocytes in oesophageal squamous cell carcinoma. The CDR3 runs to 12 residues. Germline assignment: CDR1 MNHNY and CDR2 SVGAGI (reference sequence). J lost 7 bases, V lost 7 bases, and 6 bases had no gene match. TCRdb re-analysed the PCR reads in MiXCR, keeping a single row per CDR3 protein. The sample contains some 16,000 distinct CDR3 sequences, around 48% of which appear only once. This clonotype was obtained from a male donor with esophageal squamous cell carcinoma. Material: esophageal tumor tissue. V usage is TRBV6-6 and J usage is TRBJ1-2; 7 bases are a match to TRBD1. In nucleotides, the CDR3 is TGTGCCAGCACTTCAAGACAGGGTGGCTACACCTTC. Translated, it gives CASTSRQGGYTF.